This T cell receptor (beta chain) was recovered during a study of CD8+ T cells in alopecia areata. General study findings and limits: Many of the expanded lesional clones endured in scalp and blood while on tofacitinib. TCR sharing was clearer in mice than between patients, perhaps partly owing to patient HLA diversity.

Sample treatment: oral pan-JAK inhibitor, 5-10 mg twice daily. Peripheral blood, together with lesional scalp punch biopsies, was collected from alopecia areata patients. Sorted out of PBMCs were CD4+ T cells and CD8+ T cells. TCR sequencing used cDNA made by reverse transcription of extracted RNA. TCRdb's table, derived via immunoSEQ multiplex PCR, lists solely in-frame clones and lacks some. This table has some 200,000 clones, under 60% appearing once. Details on this clone: As yet, its antigen is unknown.

The CDR3 totals 15 residues. Germline V CDR1 and CDR2: GTSNPN, SVGIG (reference sequence). Losses at the gene ends were 4 bases for V and 0 bases for J; bases not matched to a gene: 8. Here the sequenced sample was CD8+ T cells sorted from blood, taken at week 24, from a patient treated with tofacitinib. The source is a human donor with alopecia areata. This chain uses TRBV30 with TRBJ2-7; 8 nucleotides line up with TRBD1. As DNA, the CDR3 is TGTGCCTGGACCCAGGAGGACAGGGCCTCCTACGAGCAGTACTTC. Translation: CAWTQEDRASYEQYF. The variable domain in full, with the rest retrieved from reference TRBV30 and TRBJ2-7, is SQTIHQWPATLVQPVGSPLSLECTVEGTSNPNLYWYRQAAGRGLQLLFYSVGIGQISSEVPQNLSASRPQDRQFILSSKKLLLSDSGFYLCAWTQEDRASYEQYFGPGTRLTVT.